This T cell receptor (beta chain) emerged from a study of control samples from healthy donors and cancer patients. The germline CDR1 and CDR2 sequences are LGHNA and YNFKEQ. The V gene end was trimmed by 7 bases and the J gene end by 0 bases; junction bases not matched to a gene: 12. The CDR3 contains 18 residues. The table came from immunoSEQ multiplex PCR; TCRdb's copy has only in-frame clones and leaves some out. The sample lists fewer than 200,000 clones, roughly 94% occurring once. The source material was PBMCs. The V and J genes are TRBV4-2 and TRBJ2-3, with 11 nucleotides matching TRBD2. The clonotype comes from a man between 60 and 75 years old with colorectal cancer. The CDR3 protein is CASTHHPASGGSTDTQYF. DNA for the CDR3: TGTGCCAGCACCCATCATCCGGCTAGCGGGGGGAGCACAGATACGCAGTATTTT.